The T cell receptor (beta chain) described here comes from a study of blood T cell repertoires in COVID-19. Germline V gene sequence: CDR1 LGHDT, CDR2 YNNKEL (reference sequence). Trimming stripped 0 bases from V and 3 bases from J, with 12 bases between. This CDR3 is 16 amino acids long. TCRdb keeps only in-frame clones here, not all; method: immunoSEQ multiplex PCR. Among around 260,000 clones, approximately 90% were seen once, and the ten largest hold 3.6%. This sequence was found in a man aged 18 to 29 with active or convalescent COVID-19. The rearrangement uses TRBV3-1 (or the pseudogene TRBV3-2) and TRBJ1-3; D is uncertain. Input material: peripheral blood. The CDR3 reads CASSQDQMGGGNTIYF. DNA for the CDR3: TGTGCCAGCAGCCAAGATCAAATGGGAGGTGGAAACACCATATATTTT.